Each of the 10 T cell receptor beta chains below was sequenced from the same sample in a study of cytomegalovirus exposure and HLA in healthy donors. PCR was performed using 60 Vbeta and 13 Jbeta primers. Sequenced by immunoSEQ multiplex PCR; TCRdb stores in-frame clones only, minus some. The profile shows around 130,000 clones, around 75% of them singletons. The sample taken for sequencing was PBMCs. These receptor sequences come from a middle-aged woman in good health and CMV-seropositive.

The chain joins TRBV27 to TRBJ2-7; perhaps TRBD2 as D (6 bases). Germline CDR1 is MNHEY and CDR2 is SMNVEV (reference sequence). The CDR3 length is 13 residues. V was clipped by 5 bases and J by 4 bases, with 12 bases between them. As DNA, the CDR3 is TGTGCCAGCAGTGGAGGGGCAACATACGAGCAGTACTTC. Protein sequence: CASSGGATYEQYF.

J is TRBJ1-5 and V is TRBV7-9; D is uncertain. From germline, CDR1 is SEHNR and CDR2 FQNEAQ (reference sequence). This CDR3 region has 12 residues. V dropped 3 bases and J dropped 8 bases, with 8 bases sitting between them. The CDR3 sequence is CASSFQREPQHF. DNA for the CDR3: TGTGCCAGCAGCTTCCAGCGGGAGCCCCAGCATTTT.

V and J are TRBV10-1 and TRBJ1-5; no reliable D call. V lost 6 bases and J 3 bases, leaving 6 bases between the germline ends. From germline, CDR1 is WNHNN and CDR2 SYGVQD (reference sequence). CDR3 length: 12 residues. This CDR3 reads CASRQLNQPQHF. The CDR3 DNA follows: TGCGCCAGCAGACAGCTCAATCAGCCCCAGCATTTT.

The chain uses TRBV5-8 and TRBJ1-2, with TRBD1 matching over 8 bases. Germline trimming cut 3 bases from V and 7 bases from J; bases unmatched to any gene: 5. CDR1 is SGHTS, CDR2 YDEGEE, per germline. The CDR3 is 13 amino acids. This CDR3 reads CASSSDRGSGYTF. The CDR3 DNA reads as TGTGCCAGCAGCTCCGACAGGGGATCTGGCTACACCTTC.

This clone has a handful of counts. This chain connects TRBV28 to TRBJ1-5; weak D call: TRBD1 (5 bases). This CDR3 is built from 14 residues. Trimming took off 5 bases at V and 5 bases at J, with 13 bases between the two ends. Germline V gene lookup returns CDR1 MDHEN and CDR2 SYDVKM. The CDR3 here is CASSPSRVDQPQHF. As DNA, the CDR3 is TGTGCCAGCAGTCCCTCCAGGGTTGATCAGCCCCAGCATTTT.

The chain employs TRBV13 and TRBJ2-7; TRBD1 might be the D (5 bases). Germline V CDR1 and CDR2: PRHDT, FYEKMQ (reference sequence). Trimming removed 5 bases at V and 3 bases at J, with 8 bases between. CDR3 length: 12 amino acids. The chain's CDR3 is CASSHQGYEQYF. As DNA, the CDR3 is TGTGCCAGCAGCCACCAGGGCTACGAGCAGTACTTC.

The chain uses TRBV27 and TRBJ2-3; TRBD2 matches at 12 bases. The CDR3 sequence is 14 residues long. Looked up from germline, CDR1 is MNHEY and CDR2 is SMNVEV (reference sequence). V lost 6 bases, J lost 4 bases, and 2 bases stayed unmatched. The CDR3 DNA sequence: TGTGCCAGCAGACTAGCGGGGGGCTCAGATACGCAGTATTTT. Its translation is CASRLAGGSDTQYF.

J is TRBJ2-7 and V is TRBV9, with D possibly TRBD1 on 5 matching bases. Trimming removed 4 bases from V and 3 bases from J, with 17 bases in between. The CDR3 has 15 amino acids. CDR1 and CDR2 (germline): SGDLS, YYNGEE. In nucleotides, the CDR3 is TGTGCCAGCAGCCCTTTCACACAGGCGATCTACGAGCAGTACTTC. This translates into CASSPFTQAIYEQYF.

The chain uses TRBV28 and TRBJ2-5, with 9 bases identical to TRBD2. V lost 7 bases to trimming and J lost 5 bases; unmatched junction nucleotides: 5. CDR3 length: 13 residues. Germline V gene sequence: CDR1 MDHEN, CDR2 SYDVKM. CDR3 protein: CASNAGGRETQYF. CDR3 coding DNA: TGTGCCAGCAACGCGGGAGGGAGGGAGACCCAGTACTTC.

V and J are TRBV4-2 and TRBJ1-3; no firm D call. The CDR3 loop spans 16 amino acids. Per germline, CDR1 LGHNA and CDR2 YNFKEQ. Trimming shortened V by 1 base and J by 0 bases, and 10 bases separated the two germline ends. For the CDR3, the DNA is TGTGCCAGCAGCCAAGCTGTGCGCGACTCTGGAAACACCATATATTTT. Translating it yields CASSQAVRDSGNTIYF.